Following are 9 T cell receptor beta chains from one sample sequenced in a study of graft-versus-host responses after intestinal transplantation. The table came from immunoSEQ multiplex PCR; TCRdb's copy has only in-frame clones and leaves some out. The sample holds around 17,000 clones; 88% are singletons and the top ten take around 6%. The sample was PBMCs, taken roughly 15 weeks after intestinal transplant. These receptors originate from a human patient who received an intestinal transplant, so some T cells may come from the graft donor.

The chain employs TRBV5-1 and TRBJ2-3; 9 bases map to TRBD2. The CDR3 is made up of 14 amino acids. CDR1 is SGHRS, CDR2 YFSETQ, per germline. V shed 1 base, J shed 3 bases, and the junction held 0 bases outside the gene matches. The CDR3 here is CASSLLAGTDTQYF. The CDR3, as DNA: TGCGCCAGCAGCTTGCTAGCGGGAACAGATACGCAGTATTTT.

The chain is built from TRBV18 and TRBJ2-1; no definite D call. The germline V gene has CDR1 KGHSH and CDR2 LQKENI. The CDR3 is 17 amino acids. V gave up 1 base and J gave up 1 base, with 14 bases separating them. The CDR3 spells CASSPRVGPTSYNEQFF. In nucleotides, the CDR3 is TGTGCCAGCTCACCACGGGTCGGGCCAACATCCTACAATGAGCAGTTCTTC. Drawing the rest from reference TRBV18 and TRBJ2-1, the complete variable domain is NAGVMQNPRHLVRRRGQEARLRCSPMKGHSHVYWYRQLPEEGLKFMVYLQKENIIDESGMPKERFSAEFPKEGPSILRIQQVVRGDSAAYFCASSPRVGPTSYNEQFFGPGTRLTVL.

This chain connects TRBV28 to TRBJ1-3, with 7 bases lining up with TRBD1. Germline V gene lookup returns CDR1 MDHEN and CDR2 SYDVKM. The CDR3 is 14 residues long. The junction had 6 bases not matched to a gene; V was cut back by 6 bases and J by 4 bases. This chain's CDR3 is CASRVQGLGNTIYF. The CDR3 region has the DNA TGTGCCAGCAGAGTACAGGGGCTCGGAAACACCATATATTTT.

This chain uses TRBV28 with TRBJ2-5; 13 bases map to TRBD2. Near its end, the DNA agrees better with TRBJ2-7, so the J call may be wrong. CDR1 and CDR2 (germline): MDHEN, SYDVKM. The CDR3 has 15 amino acids. The CDR3 spells CASSWGLAGHYEQYF. The CDR3 DNA follows: TGTGCCAGCAGCTGGGGACTAGCGGGGCACTACGAGCAGTACTTC.

This clone was detected only once. The chain links TRBV18 to TRBJ2-1, with D perhaps TRBD1 (6 bases). The CDR3 is 17 residues long. Germline CDR1 KGHSH, CDR2 LQKENI. The ends were cut back, 1 base at V and 2 bases at J, with 15 bases in the middle. CDR3 bases: TGTGCCAGCTCACCACAAGGGGCCCGGGACACCTACAATGAGCAGTTCTTC. Its protein is CASSPQGARDTYNEQFF. The full variable domain, its missing parts supplied by reference TRBV18 and TRBJ2-1, is NAGVMQNPRHLVRRRGQEARLRCSPMKGHSHVYWYRQLPEEGLKFMVYLQKENIIDESGMPKERFSAEFPKEGPSILRIQQVVRGDSAAYFCASSPQGARDTYNEQFFGPGTRLTVL.

V and J are TRBV7-9 and TRBJ2-1, with TRBD2 matching over 11 bases. V shed 8 bases, J shed 10 bases, and the junction held 4 bases outside the gene matches. The germline gives CDR1 SEHNR, CDR2 FQNEAQ (reference sequence). This CDR3 is 12 amino acids long. CDR3 sequence (DNA): TGTGCCAGCGAACTAGCGGGAGTAGAGCAGTTCTTC. This gives the protein CASELAGVEQFF.

With respect to this clone: Other nucleotide sequences in the sample specify the same CDR3. The J gene is TRBJ1-1, the V gene TRBV30; maybe TRBD1 (5 bases). Germline CDR1 reads GTSNPN; CDR2 reads SVGIG (reference sequence). Deletions cut 3 bases from V and 0 bases from J, with 11 bases between. The length of the CDR3 is 14 residues. The CDR3, as DNA: TGTGCCTGGAGCGTGGGACGGCTGAACACTGAAGCTTTCTTT. It is translated as CAWSVGRLNTEAFF.

The chain couples TRBV7-3 to TRBJ2-5; D not resolved. The CDR3 runs to 16 residues. Germline V gene data show CDR1 as SGHTA and CDR2 as FQGTGA. V lost 1 base and J 4 bases, leaving 16 bases between the germline ends. The CDR3 protein is CASSLSGPPTGETQYF. CDR3 DNA sequence: TGTGCCAGCAGCTTAAGCGGACCCCCCACGGGAGAGACCCAGTACTTC.

The chain's CDR3 is CASSQDRGREKLFF. The DNA of the CDR3 is TGCGCCAGCAGCCAAGACAGGGGGCGGGAAAAACTGTTTTTT. The rearrangement links TRBV4-3 to TRBJ1-4, with 8 nucleotides matching TRBD1. CDR1 is LGHNA, CDR2 YSLEER, per germline. After removal of 0 bases from V and 8 bases from J, the junction contained 2 bases not matched to a gene. This CDR3 has 14 amino acids.